The rows below give T cell receptor beta chains drawn from one sample of a study of a mutant IDH1 vaccine in newly diagnosed glioma. These TCRs' antigens remain unknown. Here immunoSEQ multiplex PCR was the method, and the copy in TCRdb shows in-frame clones only, minus some. Among about 40,000 clones listed, 91% were seen once. Sample: PBMCs, taken from a glioma patient whose treatment included an IDH1 peptide vaccine. Source of these receptors: a man aged 50-59 years with glioma. The CDR3 runs from the conserved cysteine through the conserved F or W. A D gene is named only where the DNA matches it firmly. Size is omitted from some rows. Given values are once, few, many or a class for expanded clones.

CDR3 DNA: TGTGCCAGCAGCCCGAACCCTTTCTCTGGAAACACCATATATTTT
CDR3 protein: CASSPNPFSGNTIYF
V gene: TRBV9
J gene: TRBJ1-3
D gene: -
clone size: -

CDR3 DNA: TGTGCCAGCAGTGCCCAGACAGGGGGCTTCGGAAACACCATATATTTT
CDR3 protein: CASSAQTGGFGNTIYF
V gene: TRBV2
J gene: TRBJ1-3
D gene: TRBD1
clone size: -

CDR3 DNA: TGTGCCAGCAGCTTATCAATGCATCAGCCCCAGCATTTT
CDR3 protein: CASSLSMHQPQHF
V gene: TRBV7-8
J gene: TRBJ1-5
D gene: -
clone size: -

CDR3 DNA: TGTGCCAGCAGTTTCAGAGAAACGGGCTCTGGAAACACCATATATTTT
CDR3 protein: CASSFRETGSGNTIYF
V gene: TRBV2
J gene: TRBJ1-3
D gene: -
clone size: -

CDR3 DNA: TGTGCCAGTAGTAGAAACCGAGTCGGGCTGCTCTATGGCTACACCTTC
CDR3 protein: CASSRNRVGLLYGYTF
V gene: TRBV19
J gene: TRBJ1-2
D gene: -
clone size: few

CDR3 DNA: TGTGCCAGCAGTTTTACAGGGGGCGGGGAGACCCAGTACTTC
CDR3 protein: CASSFTGGGETQYF
V gene: TRBV28
J gene: TRBJ2-5
D gene: TRBD1
clone size: -

CDR3 DNA: TGTGCCAGCAGGATCCGGGGGGGGAACACTGAAGCTTTCTTT
CDR3 protein: CASRIRGGNTEAFF
V gene: TRBV6-4
J gene: TRBJ1-1
D gene: -
clone size: -

CDR3 DNA: TGTGCCAGCAGGGGGCATGCCACGCACACTGAAGCTTTCTTT
CDR3 protein: CASRGHATHTEAFF
V gene: TRBV28
J gene: TRBJ1-1
D gene: -
clone size: -

CDR3 DNA: TGTGCCAGCAGTTTATGGGGTGCACAGGTCAATCAGCCCCAGCATTTT
CDR3 protein: CASSLWGAQVNQPQHF
V gene: TRBV28
J gene: TRBJ1-5
D gene: -
clone size: -

CDR3 DNA: TGTGCCAGCAGCCAGGGGGACAACTATGGCTACACCTTC
CDR3 protein: CASSQGDNYGYTF
V gene: TRBV9
J gene: TRBJ1-2
D gene: TRBD1
clone size: -

CDR3 DNA: TGCGCCAGCAGTGGGGGCTCTGGGGCCAACGTCCTGACTTTC
CDR3 protein: CASSGGSGANVLTF
V gene: TRBV10-1
J gene: TRBJ2-6
D gene: -
clone size: -

CDR3 DNA: TGTGCCAGCAGCACCCACCCCGGGGTCCTCAATGAAAAACTGTTTTTT
CDR3 protein: CASSTHPGVLNEKLFF
V gene: TRBV9
J gene: TRBJ1-4
D gene: -
clone size: few

CDR3 DNA: TGTGCCAGCAGCGTAGCTGCGACTAGCGGGGTCACAGATACGCAGTATTTT
CDR3 protein: CASSVAATSGVTDTQYF
V gene: TRBV9
J gene: TRBJ2-3
D gene: TRBD2
clone size: -

CDR3 DNA: TGTGCCAGCACCGCAGGGACAGTCGTCACTGAAGCTTTCTTT
CDR3 protein: CASTAGTVVTEAFF
V gene: TRBV5-6
J gene: TRBJ1-1
D gene: TRBD1
clone size: -

CDR3 DNA: TGTGCCTGGCGTCGGAGACAGGGCCTCTACGAGCAGTACTTC
CDR3 protein: CAWRRRQGLYEQYF
V gene: TRBV30
J gene: TRBJ2-7
D gene: TRBD1
clone size: -

CDR3 DNA: TGTGCCAGCAGTGAAGCTCTAGGAGTCGATACGCAGTATTTT
CDR3 protein: CASSEALGVDTQYF
V gene: TRBV2
J gene: TRBJ2-3
D gene: -
clone size: -

CDR3 DNA: TGCGCCAGCAGCCCCCTAGCGGGAGGGCCTCATGAGCAGTTCTTC
CDR3 protein: CASSPLAGGPHEQFF
V gene: TRBV5-1
J gene: TRBJ2-1
D gene: TRBD2
clone size: once